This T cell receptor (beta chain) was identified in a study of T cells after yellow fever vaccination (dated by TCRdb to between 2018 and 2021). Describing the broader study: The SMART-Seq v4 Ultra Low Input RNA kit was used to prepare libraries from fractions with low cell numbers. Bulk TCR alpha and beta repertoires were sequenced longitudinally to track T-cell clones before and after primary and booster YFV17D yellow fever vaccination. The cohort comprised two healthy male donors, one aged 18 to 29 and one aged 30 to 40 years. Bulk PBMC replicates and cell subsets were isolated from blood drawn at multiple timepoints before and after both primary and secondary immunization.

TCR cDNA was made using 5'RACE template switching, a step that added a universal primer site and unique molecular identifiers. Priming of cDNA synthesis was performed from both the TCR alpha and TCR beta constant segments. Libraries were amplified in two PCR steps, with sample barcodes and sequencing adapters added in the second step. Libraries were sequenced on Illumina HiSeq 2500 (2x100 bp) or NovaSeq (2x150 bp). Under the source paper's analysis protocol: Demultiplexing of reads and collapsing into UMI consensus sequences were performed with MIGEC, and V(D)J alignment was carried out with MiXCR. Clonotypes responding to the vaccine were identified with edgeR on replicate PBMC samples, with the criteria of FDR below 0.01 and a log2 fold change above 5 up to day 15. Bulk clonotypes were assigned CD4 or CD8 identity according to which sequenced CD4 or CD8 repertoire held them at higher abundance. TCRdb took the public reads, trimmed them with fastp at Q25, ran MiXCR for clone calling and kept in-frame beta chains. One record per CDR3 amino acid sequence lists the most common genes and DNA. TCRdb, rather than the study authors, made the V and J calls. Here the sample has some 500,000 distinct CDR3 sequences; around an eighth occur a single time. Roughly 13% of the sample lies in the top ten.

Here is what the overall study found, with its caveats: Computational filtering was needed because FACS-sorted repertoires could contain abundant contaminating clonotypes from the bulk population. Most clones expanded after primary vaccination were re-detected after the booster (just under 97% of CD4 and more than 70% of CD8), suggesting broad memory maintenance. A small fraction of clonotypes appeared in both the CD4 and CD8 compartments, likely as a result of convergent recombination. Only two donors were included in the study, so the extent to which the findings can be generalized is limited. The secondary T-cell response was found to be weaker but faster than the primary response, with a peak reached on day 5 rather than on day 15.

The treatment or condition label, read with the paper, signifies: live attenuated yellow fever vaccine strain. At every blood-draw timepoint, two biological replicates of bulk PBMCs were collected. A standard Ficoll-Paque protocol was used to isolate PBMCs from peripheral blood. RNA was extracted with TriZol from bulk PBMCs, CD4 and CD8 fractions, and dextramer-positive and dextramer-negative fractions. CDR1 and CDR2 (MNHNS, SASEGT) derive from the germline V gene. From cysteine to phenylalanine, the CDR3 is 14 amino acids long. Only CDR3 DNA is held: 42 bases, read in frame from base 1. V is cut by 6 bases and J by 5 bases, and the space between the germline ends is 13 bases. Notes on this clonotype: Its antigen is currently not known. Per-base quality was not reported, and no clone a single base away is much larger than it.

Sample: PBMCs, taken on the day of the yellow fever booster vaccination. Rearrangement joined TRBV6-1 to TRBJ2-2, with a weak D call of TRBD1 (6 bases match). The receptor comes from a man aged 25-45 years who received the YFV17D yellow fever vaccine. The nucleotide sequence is TGTGCCAGCAGGGAACAGGGTTTAACCGGGGAGCTGTTTTTT. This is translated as CASREQGLTGELFF.